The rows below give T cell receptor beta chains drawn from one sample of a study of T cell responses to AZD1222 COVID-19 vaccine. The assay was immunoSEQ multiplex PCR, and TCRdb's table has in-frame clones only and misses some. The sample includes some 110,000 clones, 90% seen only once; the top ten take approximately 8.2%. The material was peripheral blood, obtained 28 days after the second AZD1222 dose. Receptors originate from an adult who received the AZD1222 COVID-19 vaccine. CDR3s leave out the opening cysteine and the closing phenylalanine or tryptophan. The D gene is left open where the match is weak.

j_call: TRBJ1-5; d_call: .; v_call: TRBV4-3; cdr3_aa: ASSQDWGGSNQPQH
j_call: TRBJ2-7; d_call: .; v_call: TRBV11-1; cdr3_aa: ASSLDHNTYEQY
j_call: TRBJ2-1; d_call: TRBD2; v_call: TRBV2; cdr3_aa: ASSYGTTSYNEQF
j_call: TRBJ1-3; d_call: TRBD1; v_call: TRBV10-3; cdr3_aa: AIRQGAGDTIY
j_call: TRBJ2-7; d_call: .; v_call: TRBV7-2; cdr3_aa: ASSSSWGLSYEQY
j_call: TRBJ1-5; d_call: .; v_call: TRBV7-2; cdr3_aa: ASSLSPSGVNQPQH
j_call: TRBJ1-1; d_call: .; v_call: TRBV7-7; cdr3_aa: ASSLTANTEAF
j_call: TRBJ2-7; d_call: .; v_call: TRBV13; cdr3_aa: ASSLRGGPKGYEQY
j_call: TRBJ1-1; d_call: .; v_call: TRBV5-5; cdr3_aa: ASSLALGNTEAF
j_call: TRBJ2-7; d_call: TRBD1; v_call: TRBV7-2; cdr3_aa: ASSLGMDRVTYEQY
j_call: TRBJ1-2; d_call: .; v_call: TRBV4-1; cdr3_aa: ASSQKMSRDSAYGYT
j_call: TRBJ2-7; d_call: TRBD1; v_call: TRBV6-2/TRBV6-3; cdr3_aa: ASSYLEPGTVDRQY
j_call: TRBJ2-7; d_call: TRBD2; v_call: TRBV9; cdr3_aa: ASSVGSRAARGDEQY
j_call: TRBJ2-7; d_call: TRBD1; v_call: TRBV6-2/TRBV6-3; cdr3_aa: ASRPTGASYEQY
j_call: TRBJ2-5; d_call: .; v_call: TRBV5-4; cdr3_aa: ASSLAGVGETQY
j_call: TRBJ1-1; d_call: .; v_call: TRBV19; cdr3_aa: ASSIKQGNTEAF
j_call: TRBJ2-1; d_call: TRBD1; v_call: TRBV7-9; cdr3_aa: ASDHGTVNEQF
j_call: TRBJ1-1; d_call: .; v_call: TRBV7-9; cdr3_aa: ASSLTLRGGNTEAF
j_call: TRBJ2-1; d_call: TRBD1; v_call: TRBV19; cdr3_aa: ASSIDQGVSSYNEQF
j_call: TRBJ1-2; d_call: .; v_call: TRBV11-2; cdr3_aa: ASSLRVGGYT
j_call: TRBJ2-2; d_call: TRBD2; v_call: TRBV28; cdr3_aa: ASSLWRLAGGPGELF
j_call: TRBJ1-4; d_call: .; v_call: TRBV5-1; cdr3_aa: ASSSQSFNEKLF
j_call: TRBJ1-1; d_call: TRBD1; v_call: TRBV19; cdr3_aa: ASSIGGQGEAF
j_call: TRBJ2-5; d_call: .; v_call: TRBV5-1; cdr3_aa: ASSLVGGLSQETQY
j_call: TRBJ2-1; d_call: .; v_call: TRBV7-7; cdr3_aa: ASSPDLPKASEQF
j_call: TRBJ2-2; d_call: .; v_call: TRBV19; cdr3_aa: ASSAQGGNTGELF
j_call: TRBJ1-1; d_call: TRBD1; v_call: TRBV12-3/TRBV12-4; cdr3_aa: ASSKQGSTEAF
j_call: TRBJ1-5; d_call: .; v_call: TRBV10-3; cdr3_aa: AISGGGNQPQH
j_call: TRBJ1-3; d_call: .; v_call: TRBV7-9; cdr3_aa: ASRGDVSGNTIY
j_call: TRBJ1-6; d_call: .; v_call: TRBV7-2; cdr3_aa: ASSLDERPAYNSPLH
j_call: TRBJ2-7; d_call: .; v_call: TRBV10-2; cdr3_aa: ASSDHRGSSYEQY
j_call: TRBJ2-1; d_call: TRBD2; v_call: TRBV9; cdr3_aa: ASSGGPYNEQF
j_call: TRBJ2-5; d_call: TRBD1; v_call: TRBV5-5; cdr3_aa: ASSPARTGLAETQY
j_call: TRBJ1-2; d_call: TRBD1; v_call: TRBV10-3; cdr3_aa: AISDPTDRANYGYT
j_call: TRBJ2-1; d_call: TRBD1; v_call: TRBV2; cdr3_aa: ASRTGGGYNEQF
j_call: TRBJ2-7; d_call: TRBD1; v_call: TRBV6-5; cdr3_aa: ASSYPQGSEQY
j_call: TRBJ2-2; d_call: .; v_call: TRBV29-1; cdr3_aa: SVVGAAGELF
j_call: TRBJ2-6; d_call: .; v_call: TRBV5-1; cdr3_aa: AGSLELFKTGANVLT
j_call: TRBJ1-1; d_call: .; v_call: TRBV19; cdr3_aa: ASSAPSWADTEAF
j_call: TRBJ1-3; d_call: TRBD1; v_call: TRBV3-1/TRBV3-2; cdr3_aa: ASSQDRRGHGNTIY
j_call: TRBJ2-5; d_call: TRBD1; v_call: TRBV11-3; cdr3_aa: ASSPGTGEKETQY
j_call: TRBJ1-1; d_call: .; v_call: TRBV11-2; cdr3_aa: ASSLMNTEAF
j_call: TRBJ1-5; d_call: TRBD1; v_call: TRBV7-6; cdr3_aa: ASSRGQGPNQPQH
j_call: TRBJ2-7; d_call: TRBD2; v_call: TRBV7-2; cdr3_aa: ASSFSSGTSGYEQY
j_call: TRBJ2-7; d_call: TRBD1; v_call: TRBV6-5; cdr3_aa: ASMGTGTYEQY
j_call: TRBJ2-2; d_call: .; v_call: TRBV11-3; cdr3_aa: ASSLGQGLNTGELF
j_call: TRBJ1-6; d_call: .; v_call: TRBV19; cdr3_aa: ASSIKGSSYNSPLH
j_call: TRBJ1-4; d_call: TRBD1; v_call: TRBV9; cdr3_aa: ASSLEGQGDEKLF
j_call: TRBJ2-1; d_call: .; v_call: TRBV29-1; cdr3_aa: SVEIAQGSYNEQF
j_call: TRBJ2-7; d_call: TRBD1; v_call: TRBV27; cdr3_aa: ASSGQGGYEQY
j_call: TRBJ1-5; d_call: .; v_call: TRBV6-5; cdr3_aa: ASRSRGAGNQPQH
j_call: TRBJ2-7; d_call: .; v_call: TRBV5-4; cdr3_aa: ASSLDQIYEQY
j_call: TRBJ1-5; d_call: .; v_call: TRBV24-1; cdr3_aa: AAGRAGQPQH
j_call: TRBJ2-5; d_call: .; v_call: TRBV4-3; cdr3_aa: ASSQDGRGQETQY
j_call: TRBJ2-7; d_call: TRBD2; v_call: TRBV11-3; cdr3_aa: ASSFTGGEQY